The rows below give T cell receptor beta chains drawn from one sample of a study of beta chain features in type 1 diabetes. Data came from immunoSEQ multiplex PCR; TCRdb stores just in-frame clones and leaves some out. The data show some 300,000 clones, about 7.8% seen once. The sequenced sample consisted of central memory CD4+ T cells from blood. The receptors stem from a woman under 30 in good health. CDR3s include the opening cysteine and the closing phenylalanine or tryptophan. D genes are given only for firm matches. Clone size, where shown, is once, few, many, or a class for clones that have expanded.

>-|TRBV4-3|-|TRBJ1-2|15
TGCGCCAGCAGCCAAGTGTCCGATACGTGGAATGGCTACACCTTC
CASSQVSDTWNGYTF
>-|TRBV7-3|TRBD1|TRBJ1-4|17
TGTGCCAGCAGCTTACCGCTAAGGACAGGACAAAATGAAAAACTGTTTTTT
CASSLPLRTGQNEKLFF
>-|TRBV7-2|-|TRBJ2-2|14
TGTGCCAGCAGCTTATCTAGAAACACCGGGGAGCTGTTTTTT
CASSLSRNTGELFF
>-|TRBV27|-|TRBJ2-5|16
TGTGCCAGCACCCCCAGGTCATCGCTACTTCAAGAGACCCAGTACTTC
CASTPRSSLLQETQYF
>-|TRBV5-1|TRBD1|TRBJ2-1|16
TGCGCCAGCAGCTTGAACCCCATCGGACAGGGTAATGAGCAGTTCTTC
CASSLNPIGQGNEQFF
>-|TRBV9|-|TRBJ2-3|15
TGTGCCAGCAGCGTAGCGGGGCATACCACAGATACGCAGTATTTT
CASSVAGHTTDTQYF
>few|TRBV7-2|-|TRBJ1-5|16
TGTGCCAGCAGCTTATATGGTTCGGGGGCAGAGCAGCCCCAGCATTTT
CASSLYGSGAEQPQHF
>few|TRBV7-2|-|TRBJ1-5|18
TGTGCCAGCAGCTTGGGGGGGCATGCTGCCGTTGGCAATCAGCCCCAGCATTTT
CASSLGGHAAVGNQPQHF
>few|TRBV5-1|-|TRBJ2-7|15
TGCGCCAGCAGCTTCCGGACAGACCCCTCCTACGAGCAGTACTTC
CASSFRTDPSYEQYF
>few|TRBV11-2|-|TRBJ1-5|15
TGTGCCAGCAGCCTCTCCGAGGGGGGGACCTCGACCCAGCATTTT
CASSLSEGGTSTQHF
>-|TRBV15|-|TRBJ2-6|22
TGTGCCACCAGCAGAGATGGCGGGGCCTTCGTAGTAACAGACTCTGGGGCCAACGTCCTGACTTTC
CATSRDGGAFVVTDSGANVLTF
>-|TRBV19|-|TRBJ2-4|16
TGTGCCAGTAGTCTGAGAACCAGGAAGGGTGGAAACATTCAGTACTTC
CASSLRTRKGGNIQYF
>-|TRBV11-1|-|TRBJ2-5|15
TGTGCCAGCACAGAGTGGGGATTACGGGGAGAGACCCAGTACTTC
CASTEWGLRGETQYF
>-|TRBV2|-|TRBJ1-6|12
TGTGCCAGCACCGCGGGCAGCTCACCCCTCCACTTT
CASTAGSSPLHF
>few|TRBV4-3|-|TRBJ1-1|13
TGCGCCAGCAGCAGATACAGGAACACTGAAGCTTTCTTT
CASSRYRNTEAFF
>-|TRBV9|TRBD1|TRBJ1-2|15
TGTGCCAGCAGCTCACGACAGGGGGTGACCTATGGCTACACCTTC
CASSSRQGVTYGYTF
>few|TRBV4-3|-|TRBJ1-1|14
TGCGCCAGCAGCCAAGATGGTCTGGACACTGAAGCTTTCTTT
CASSQDGLDTEAFF
>few|TRBV5-4|-|TRBJ2-2|16
TGTGCCAGCAGCTTGGTGGGGCCGGCAAGAGCCGGGGAGCTGTTTTTT
CASSLVGPARAGELFF
>few|TRBV7-2|TRBD1|TRBJ1-4|16
TGTGCCAGCAGCCGCACTTCCGGGACAGGAGGCGAAAAACTGTTTTTT
CASSRTSGTGGEKLFF
>few|TRBV19|TRBD2|TRBJ2-7|15
TGTGCCAGTAGTATCGGACTAGCGGGCTCCTACGAGCAGTACTTC
CASSIGLAGSYEQYF
>-|TRBV5-1|TRBD1|TRBJ2-7|15
TGCGCCAGCAGCTCTGGACAGGGAAGCATTTACGAGCAGTACTTC
CASSSGQGSIYEQYF
>-|TRBV5-4|TRBD2|TRBJ2-5|16
TGTGCCAGCAGCACCGACCCCGGGACTAGGCTGGGGGGCCAGTACTTC
CASSTDPGTRLGGQYF
>few|TRBV6-5|-|TRBJ2-5|13
TGTGCCAGCAGTTCTGGGCCCTCTGGGACCCAGTACTTC
CASSSGPSGTQYF
>many|TRBV5-4|-|TRBJ2-6|17
TGTGCCAGCAGCTTGGCCGGGCAGGGACCTGGGGCCAACGTCCTGACTTTC
CASSLAGQGPGANVLTF
>-|TRBV4-1|-|TRBJ2-7|14
TGCGCCAGCAGCCAAGTTACGGTGACCTACGAGCAGTACTTC
CASSQVTVTYEQYF
>many|TRBV7-9|-|TRBJ1-4|13
TGTGCCAGCAGCTTAGTTTTATCTGAAAAACTGTTTTTT
CASSLVLSEKLFF
>few|TRBV7-2|TRBD1|TRBJ2-1|17
TGTGCCAGCAGCGGCGCAGGGGGTTCAACCTCCTACAATGAGCAGTTCTTC
CASSGAGGSTSYNEQFF
>-|TRBV9|-|TRBJ2-5|15
TGTGCCAGCAGCGTAGGGAACCGACTGCAAGAGACCCAGTACTTC
CASSVGNRLQETQYF
>few|TRBV11-1|TRBD2|TRBJ2-1|16
TGTGCCAGCAGCGGGAAGACTAGCGGGAGGGTTAGTATGAAGTTCTTC
CASSGKTSGRVSMKFF
>few|TRBV25-1|-|TRBJ1-2|11
TGTGCGGCGAAGGCGAGCTATGGCTACACCTTC
CAAKASYGYTF
>-|TRBV20-1|-|TRBJ2-5|11
TGCAGTGCTGGGAGGAAAGAGACCCAGTACTTC
CSAGRKETQYF
>-|TRBV7-9|-|TRBJ1-1|16
TGTGCCAGCAGCCGCGTATCTGACAGCCTGAACACTGAAGCTTTCTTT
CASSRVSDSLNTEAFF
>-|TRBV5-1|-|TRBJ2-7|14
TGCGCCAGCAGCTTGAATCAGGTGCTGTACGAGCAGTACTTC
CASSLNQVLYEQYF
>few|TRBV21-1|-|TRBJ1-2|15
TGTGCCAACGGTCAAACAGGGGTTGCTGACTATGGCTACACCTTC
CANGQTGVADYGYTF
>few|TRBV6-5|-|TRBJ1-1|14
TGTGCCAGCAGTTACCTGCAGTCGAACACTGAAGCTTTCTTT
CASSYLQSNTEAFF
>few|TRBV7-2|-|TRBJ1-2|14
TGTGCCAGCAGCCCGGGTGCGGGGTCTAATGGCTACACCTTC
CASSPGAGSNGYTF
>few|TRBV9|TRBD2|TRBJ2-2|16
TGTGCCAGCAGCTGGGAGGGTAGTTTCGGCGGCGGGGAGCTGTTTTTT
CASSWEGSFGGGELFF
>few|TRBV29-1|TRBD1|TRBJ2-3|18
TGCAGCGTTGAAGATCAGGGACAGGGGGCGACGGACACAGATACGCAGTATTTT
CSVEDQGQGATDTDTQYF
>-|TRBV5-4|-|TRBJ2-1|16
TGTGCCAGCAGCTTGGAGGGAGTTACCCTCTACAATGAGCAGTTCTTC
CASSLEGVTLYNEQFF
>-|TRBV30|TRBD2|TRBJ2-4|12
TGTGCCTGGAGCTTAGGGACTAGCCGGTTTCACTTC
CAWSLGTSRFHF
>many|TRBV28|TRBD1|TRBJ2-2|16
TGTGCCAGCCGTGGGACAGTCGCCCCGAACACCGGGGAGCTGTTTTTT
CASRGTVAPNTGELFF
>few|TRBV18|TRBD1|TRBJ1-6|14
TGTGCCAGCTCAATCGACAGGGGTGTTTCACCCCTCCACTTT
CASSIDRGVSPLHF
>-|TRBV15|-|TRBJ1-5|13
TGTGCCACCAGCAGAGATAAGGGCCGGCCCCAGCATTTT
CATSRDKGRPQHF
>-|TRBV7-3|TRBD1|TRBJ2-3|16
TGTGCCAGCAGCCCACAGGGGGCGATTGGCACAGATACGCAGTATTTT
CASSPQGAIGTDTQYF
>few|TRBV30|TRBD2|TRBJ2-7|13
TGTGCCTGGAGCTCCCGCGGGAGGGGCGAGCAGTACTTC
CAWSSRGRGEQYF
>many|TRBV6-1|-|TRBJ2-4|13
TGTGCCAGCAGTGAAGTTTCCGTATTTATTCAGTACTTC
CASSEVSVFIQYF
>-|TRBV25-1|TRBD1|TRBJ1-4|15
TGTGCCAGCAGTCCCCCGGGACAGGGTGGTGAAAAACTGTTTTTT
CASSPPGQGGEKLFF
>many|TRBV4-2|-|TRBJ1-1|20
TGTGCCAGCAGCCAAGAGGGGTTGAGGGGCCGCGACTCGTTGAACACTGAAGCTTTCTTT
CASSQEGLRGRDSLNTEAFF
>few|TRBV7-2|TRBD1|TRBJ1-4|15
TGCGCCAGCAGCCACACAGGGGCCACTAATGAAAAACTGTTTTTT
CASSHTGATNEKLFF
>-|TRBV28|-|TRBJ1-1|12
TGTGCCAGCAAAGGGCTTGGGACTGAAGCTTTCTTT
CASKGLGTEAFF
>few|TRBV21-1|-|TRBJ2-7|17
TGTGCCAGCAGCAATCAACTTGGGAGCCTAACCTCCTACGAGCAGTACTTC
CASSNQLGSLTSYEQYF
>-|TRBV5-1|TRBD1|TRBJ1-6|13
TGCGCCAGCAGCCGACAGGGTAGCTCACCCCTCCACTTT
CASSRQGSSPLHF
>many|TRBV5-4|-|TRBJ2-1|12
TGTGCCAGCAGCCAGGTATACAATGAGCAGTTCTTC
CASSQVYNEQFF